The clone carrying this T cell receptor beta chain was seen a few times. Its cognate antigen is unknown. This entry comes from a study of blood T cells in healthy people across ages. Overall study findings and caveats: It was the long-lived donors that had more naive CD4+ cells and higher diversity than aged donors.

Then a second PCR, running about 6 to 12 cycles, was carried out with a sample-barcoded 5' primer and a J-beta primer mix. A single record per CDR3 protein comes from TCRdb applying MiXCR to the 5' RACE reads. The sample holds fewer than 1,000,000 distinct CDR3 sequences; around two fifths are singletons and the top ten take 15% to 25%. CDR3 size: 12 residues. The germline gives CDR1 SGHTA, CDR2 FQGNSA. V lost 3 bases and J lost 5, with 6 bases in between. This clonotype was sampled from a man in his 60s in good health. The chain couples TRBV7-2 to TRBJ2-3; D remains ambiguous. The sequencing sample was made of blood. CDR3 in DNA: TGTGCCAGCAGCTTTACTCGAGATACGCAGTATTTT. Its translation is CASSFTRDTQYF.